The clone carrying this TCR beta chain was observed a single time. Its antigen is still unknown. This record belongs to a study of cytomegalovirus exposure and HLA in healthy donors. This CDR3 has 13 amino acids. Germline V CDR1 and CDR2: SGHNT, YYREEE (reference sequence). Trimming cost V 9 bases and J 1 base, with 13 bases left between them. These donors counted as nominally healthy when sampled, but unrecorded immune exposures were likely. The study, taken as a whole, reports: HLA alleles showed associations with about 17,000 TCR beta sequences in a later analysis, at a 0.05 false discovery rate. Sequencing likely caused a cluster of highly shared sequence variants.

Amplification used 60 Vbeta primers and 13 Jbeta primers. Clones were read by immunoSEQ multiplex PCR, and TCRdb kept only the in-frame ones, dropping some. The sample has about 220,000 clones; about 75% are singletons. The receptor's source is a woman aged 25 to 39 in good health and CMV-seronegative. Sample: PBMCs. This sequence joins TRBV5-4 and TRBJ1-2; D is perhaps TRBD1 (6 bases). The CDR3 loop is CAITDRFNYGYTF. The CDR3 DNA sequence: TGTGCCATCACAGACAGGTTTAACTATGGCTACACCTTC.